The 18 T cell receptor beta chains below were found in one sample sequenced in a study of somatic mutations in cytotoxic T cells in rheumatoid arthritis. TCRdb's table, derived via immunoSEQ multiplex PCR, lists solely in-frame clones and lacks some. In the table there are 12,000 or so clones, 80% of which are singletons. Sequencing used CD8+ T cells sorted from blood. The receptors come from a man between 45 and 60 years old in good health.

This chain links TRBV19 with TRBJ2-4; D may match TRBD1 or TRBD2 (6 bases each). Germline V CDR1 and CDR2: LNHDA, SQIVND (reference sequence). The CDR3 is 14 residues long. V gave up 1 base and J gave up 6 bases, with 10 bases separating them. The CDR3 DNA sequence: TGTGCCAGTAGTATAGGTTGGGGGGCAAACATTCAGTACTTC. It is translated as CASSIGWGANIQYF.

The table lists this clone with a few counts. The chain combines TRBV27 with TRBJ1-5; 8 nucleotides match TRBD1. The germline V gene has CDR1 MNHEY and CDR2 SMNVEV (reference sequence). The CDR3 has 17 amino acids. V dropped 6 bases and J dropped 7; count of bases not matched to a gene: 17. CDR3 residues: CASRTHSGTGKTQPQHF. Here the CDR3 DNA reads TGTGCCAGCAGGACGCACTCCGGGACAGGAAAAACACAGCCCCAGCATTTT.

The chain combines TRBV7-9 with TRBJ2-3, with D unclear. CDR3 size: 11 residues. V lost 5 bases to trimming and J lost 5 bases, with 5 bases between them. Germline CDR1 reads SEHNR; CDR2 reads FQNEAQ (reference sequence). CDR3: CASSTRDTQYF. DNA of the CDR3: TGTGCCAGCAGCACGCGAGATACGCAGTATTTT.

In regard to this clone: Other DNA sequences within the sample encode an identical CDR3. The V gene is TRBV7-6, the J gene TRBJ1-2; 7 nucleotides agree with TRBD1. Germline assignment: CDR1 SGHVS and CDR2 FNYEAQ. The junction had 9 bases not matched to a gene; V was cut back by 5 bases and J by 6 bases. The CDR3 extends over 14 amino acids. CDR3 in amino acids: CASSLVPQGDGYTF. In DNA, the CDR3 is TGTGCCAGCAGCCTAGTCCCCCAGGGGGATGGCTACACCTTC. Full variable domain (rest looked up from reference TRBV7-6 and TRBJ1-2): GAGVSQSPRYKVTKRGQDVALRCDPISGHVSLYWYRQALGQGPEFLTYFNYEAQQDKSGLPNDRFSAERPEGSISTLTIQRTEQRDSAMYRCASSLVPQGDGYTFGSGTRLTVV.

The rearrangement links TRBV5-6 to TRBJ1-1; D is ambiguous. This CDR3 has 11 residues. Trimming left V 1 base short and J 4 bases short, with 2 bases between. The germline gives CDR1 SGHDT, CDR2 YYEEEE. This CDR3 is CASSLSTEAFF. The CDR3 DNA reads TGTGCCAGCAGCTTGAGCACTGAAGCTTTCTTT.

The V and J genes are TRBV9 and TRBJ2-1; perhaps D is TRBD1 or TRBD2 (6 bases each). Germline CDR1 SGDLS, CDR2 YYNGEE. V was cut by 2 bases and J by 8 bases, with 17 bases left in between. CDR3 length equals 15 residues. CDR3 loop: CASSVAGRGGDEQFF. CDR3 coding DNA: TGTGCCAGCAGCGTTGCGGGCAGGGGAGGCGATGAGCAGTTCTTC.

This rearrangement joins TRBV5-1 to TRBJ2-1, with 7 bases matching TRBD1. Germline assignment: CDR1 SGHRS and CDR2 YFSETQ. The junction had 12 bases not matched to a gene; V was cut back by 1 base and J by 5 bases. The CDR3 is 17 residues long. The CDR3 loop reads CASSLSPTGLDNNEQFF. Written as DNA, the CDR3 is TGCGCCAGCAGCTTGTCCCCGACAGGGTTGGACAACAATGAGCAGTTCTTC.

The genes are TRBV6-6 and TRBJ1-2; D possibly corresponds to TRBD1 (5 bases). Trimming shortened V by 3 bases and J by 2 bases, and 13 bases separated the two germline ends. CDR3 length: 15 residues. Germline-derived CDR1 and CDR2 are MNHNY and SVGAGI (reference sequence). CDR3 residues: CASSYTGVINYGYTF. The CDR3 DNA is TGTGCCAGCAGTTATACAGGAGTAATAAACTATGGCTACACCTTC.

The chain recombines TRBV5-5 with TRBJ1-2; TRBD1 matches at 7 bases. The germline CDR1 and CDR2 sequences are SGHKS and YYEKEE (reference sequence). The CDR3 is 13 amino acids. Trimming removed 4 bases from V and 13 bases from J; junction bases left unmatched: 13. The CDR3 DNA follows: TGTGCCAGCAGCCTGACAGGGCCCGGTTTGGCCACCTTC. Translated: CASSLTGPGLATF.

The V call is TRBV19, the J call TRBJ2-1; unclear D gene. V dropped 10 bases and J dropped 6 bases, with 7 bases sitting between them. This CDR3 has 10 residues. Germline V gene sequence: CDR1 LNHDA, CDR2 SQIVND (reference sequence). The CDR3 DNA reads TGTGCCACCACCGGCAATGAGCAGTTCTTC. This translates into CATTGNEQFF. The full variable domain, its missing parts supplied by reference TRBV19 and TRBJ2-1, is DGGITQSPKYLFRKEGQNVTLSCEQNLNHDAMYWYRQDPGQGLRLIYYSQIVNDFQKGDIAEGYSVSREKKESFPLTVTSAQKNPTAFYLCATTGNEQFFGPGTRLTVL.

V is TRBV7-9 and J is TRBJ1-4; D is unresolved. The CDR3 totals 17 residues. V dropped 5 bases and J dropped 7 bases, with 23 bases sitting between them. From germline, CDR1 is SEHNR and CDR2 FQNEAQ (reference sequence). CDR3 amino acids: CASSLGVEVHEFEKLFF. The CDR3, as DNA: TGTGCCAGCAGCCTGGGTGTGGAGGTTCACGAGTTTGAAAAACTGTTTTTT.

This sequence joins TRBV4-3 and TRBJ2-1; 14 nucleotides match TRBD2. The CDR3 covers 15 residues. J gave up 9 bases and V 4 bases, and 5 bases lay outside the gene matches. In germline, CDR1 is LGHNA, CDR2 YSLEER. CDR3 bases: TGCGCCAGCAGCCCCGGGACTAGCGGGAGTATTGAGCAGTTCTTC. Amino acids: CASSPGTSGSIEQFF.

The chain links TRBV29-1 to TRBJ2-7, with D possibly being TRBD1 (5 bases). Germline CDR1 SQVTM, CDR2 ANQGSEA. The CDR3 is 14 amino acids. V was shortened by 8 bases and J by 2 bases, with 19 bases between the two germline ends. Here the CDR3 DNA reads TGCAGCCCTACCGCCCGACAGTCCCCCTACGAGCAGTACTTC. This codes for CSPTARQSPYEQYF.

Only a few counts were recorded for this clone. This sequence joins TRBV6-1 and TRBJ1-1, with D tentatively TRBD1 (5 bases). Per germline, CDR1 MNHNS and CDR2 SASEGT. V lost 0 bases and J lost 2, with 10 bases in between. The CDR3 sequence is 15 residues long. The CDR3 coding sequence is TGTGCCAGCAGTGAAGCTTCAGGGCCAAACACTGAAGCTTTCTTT. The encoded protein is CASSEASGPNTEAFF.

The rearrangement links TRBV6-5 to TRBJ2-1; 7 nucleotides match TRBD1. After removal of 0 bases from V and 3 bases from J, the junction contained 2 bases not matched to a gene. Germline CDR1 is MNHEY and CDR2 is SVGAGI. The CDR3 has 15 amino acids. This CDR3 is CASSYSRQGYNEQFF. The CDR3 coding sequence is TGTGCCAGCAGTTACTCCAGACAGGGCTACAATGAGCAGTTCTTC.

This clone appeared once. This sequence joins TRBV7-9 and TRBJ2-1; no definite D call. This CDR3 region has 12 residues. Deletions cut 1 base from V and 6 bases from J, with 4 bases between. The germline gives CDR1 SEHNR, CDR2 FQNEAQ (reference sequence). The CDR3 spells CASSLDGNEQFF. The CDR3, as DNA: TGTGCCAGCAGCTTAGACGGCAATGAGCAGTTCTTC.

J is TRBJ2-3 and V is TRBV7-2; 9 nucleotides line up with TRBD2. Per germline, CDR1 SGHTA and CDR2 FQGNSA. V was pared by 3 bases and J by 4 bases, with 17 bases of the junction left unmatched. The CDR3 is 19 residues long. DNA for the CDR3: TGTGCCAGCAGCTTTGGGGTAGGGCTAGCGGGAAGTCGGGCAGATACGCAGTATTTT. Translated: CASSFGVGLAGSRADTQYF.

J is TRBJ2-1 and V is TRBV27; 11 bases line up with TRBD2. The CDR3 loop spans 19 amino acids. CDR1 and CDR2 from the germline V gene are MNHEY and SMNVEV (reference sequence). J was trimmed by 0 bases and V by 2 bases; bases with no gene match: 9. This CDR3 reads CASSLVSSGGPSSYNEQFF. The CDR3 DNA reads TGTGCCAGCAGTTTAGTCTCTAGCGGGGGGCCTAGCTCCTACAATGAGCAGTTCTTC.